This T cell receptor (beta chain) stems from a study of blood T cell repertoires in COVID-19. Across the study: The United States, Italy and Spain were the sources of the acute and convalescent COVID-19 samples. PBMCs, B-cell-depleted T cells, or T cells were the source of the cDNA or gDNA that made up the material.

The data were produced by immunoSEQ multiplex PCR, yet TCRdb's version contains in-frame clones alone and is incomplete. The sample carries some 100,000 clones, about 86% recorded once. Patients at the Seattle site were enrolled during active infection and followed longitudinally. Sample: peripheral blood. The TCR originated in a man in his forties or fifties with COVID-19, enrolled during active disease.

Written as DNA, the CDR3 is TGTGCCAGCAGTTTATTGGCAGGGCACATCTATGGCTACACCTTC. Translation: CASSLLAGHIYGYTF. The rearrangement joins TRBV27 to TRBJ1-2; TRBD1 is a possible D gene (5 bases). Germline CDR1 reads MNHEY; CDR2 reads SMNVEV (reference sequence). The CDR3 totals 15 residues. V lost 1 base and J 4 bases, leaving 13 bases between the germline ends.